This is a list of T cell receptor beta chains from one sample in a study of CD8 T cells in ankylosing spondylitis. Each CDR3 protein gets one entry after TCRdb re-called the 5' RACE reads with MiXCR. This repertoire shows 160,000 or so distinct CDR3 sequences, approximately 9% found once; its top ten account for less than 15%. The source material was blood, either unsorted or a sorted T cell fraction (not recorded which). The receptors stem from a female donor with ankylosing spondylitis or in good health (not recorded which). CDR3s include the opening cysteine and the closing phenylalanine or tryptophan. The D gene is left open where the match is weak.

CASTGKKSYNSPLHF	TRBV27	TRBJ1-6	.
CASSLVGGPDTQYF	TRBV12-3/TRBV12-4	TRBJ2-3	TRBD2
CASSGLAGFTGELFF	TRBV11-1	TRBJ2-2	TRBD2
CASSQDRGTFNSPLHF	TRBV4-3	TRBJ1-6	.
CSALGLAGRYNEQFF	TRBV20-1	TRBJ2-1	TRBD2
CASSLTSVGELFF	TRBV4-2	TRBJ2-2	.
CASGPAYEQYF	TRBV12-5	TRBJ2-7	.
CATSTNTGELFF	TRBV15	TRBJ2-2	.
CASSATHSYEQYF	TRBV7-2	TRBJ2-7	.
CASSHTLGRRDNEQFF	TRBV14	TRBJ2-1	.
CASTPRESSYNEQFF	TRBV6-1	TRBJ2-1	.
CATSRDRGNTEAFF	TRBV15	TRBJ1-1	.
CASSAIGWETYANYGYTF	TRBV2	TRBJ1-2	.
CASSFAGQFKYF	TRBV12-1	TRBJ2-7	.
CASIKGGTNTEAFF	TRBV6-5	TRBJ1-1	.
CASSYSRDSANTEAFF	TRBV6-2/TRBV6-3	TRBJ1-1	TRBD1
CASRPGQGVGYNEQFF	TRBV12-3/TRBV12-4	TRBJ2-1	TRBD1
CSAPPGPGYEQYF	TRBV20-1	TRBJ2-7	.
CATMSRTEETQYF	TRBV15	TRBJ2-5	.
CATSRRREAEAFF	TRBV15	TRBJ1-1	.
CSVGEGAAFF	TRBV29-1	TRBJ1-1	TRBD1
CASSEGVPSSYNEQFF	TRBV19	TRBJ2-1	.
CATSDPGRDTGELFF	TRBV24-1	TRBJ2-2	.
CSAQAGFSYNEQFF	TRBV20-1	TRBJ2-1	.
CASSDAGSNYGYTF	TRBV5-1	TRBJ1-2	.
CAWPGDGYTF	TRBV2	TRBJ1-2	.
CATSDLREGAQETQYF	TRBV24-1	TRBJ2-5	TRBD1
CASSLWQGDQPQHF	TRBV28	TRBJ1-5	.
CSVPAGFNYGYTF	TRBV29-1	TRBJ1-2	.
CASSFPSGGSSRGEQFF	TRBV7-9	TRBJ2-1	.
CASSSPSTEAYEQYF	TRBV12-3/TRBV12-4	TRBJ2-7	.
CAISERREDNYGYTF	TRBV10-3	TRBJ1-2	.
CASSASTF	TRBV6-1	TRBJ1-2	.
CASSLVTATDTQYF	TRBV7-9	TRBJ2-3	.
CASSATGGPGANVLTF	TRBV9	TRBJ2-6	.
CASSLGSGTDTQYF	TRBV28	TRBJ2-3	.
CASSFPDRENTEAFF	TRBV12-3/TRBV12-4	TRBJ1-1	TRBD1
CASSPTYEQYF	TRBV5-8	TRBJ2-7	.
CSAPKTGYNEQFF	TRBV20-1	TRBJ2-1	.
CASSRDRVFVEQYF	TRBV21-1	TRBJ2-7	.
CASSKVTGRNQPQHF	TRBV21-1	TRBJ1-5	.
CASSSPRWTHGADTQYF	TRBV2	TRBJ2-3	.
CAWSPTEAFF	TRBV30	TRBJ1-1	.
CASSSIGDNEQFF	TRBV27	TRBJ2-1	.
CASSQRAGDSTAKNIQYF	TRBV27	TRBJ2-4	TRBD2
CSARRQGSADNEKLFF	TRBV20-1	TRBJ1-4	TRBD1
CASSSSGGPGTEAFF	TRBV7-6	TRBJ1-1	.
CAWMGPGGYTF	TRBV30	TRBJ1-2	.
CASSYGGGTDTQYF	TRBV7-3	TRBJ2-3	.
CASSRGSEAFF	TRBV4-1	TRBJ1-1	.
CSVSGHNYEQYF	TRBV29-1	TRBJ2-7	.
CSARDRVNEQFF	TRBV20-1	TRBJ2-1	TRBD1